This T cell receptor beta chain was captured in a study of T cell responses to AZD1222 COVID-19 vaccine. Study-wide context: Second doses at about 4 or about 12 weeks were pooled.

This clone was detected a few times. The sample holds other DNA sequences that translate to the same CDR3. The germline V gene has CDR1 SGHTA and CDR2 FQGNSA. The V end was cut by 1 base, the J end by 1 base, with 11 bases between. The length of the CDR3 is 16 residues. TCRdb's table, derived via immunoSEQ multiplex PCR, lists solely in-frame clones and lacks some. The sample holds 120,000 or so clones, around 81% seen once. The J gene is TRBJ2-4, the V gene TRBV7-2; D might be TRBD2 (6 bases). The receptor was isolated from an adult in good health. This specimen consisted of peripheral blood, obtained on day 0 of AZD1222 vaccination. CDR3 nucleotides: TGTGCCAGCAGCTTAGATCGGGGACTCGCCAAAAACATTCAGTACTTC. This translates into CASSLDRGLAKNIQYF.